Following are 23 T cell receptor beta chains from one sample sequenced in a study of cytomegalovirus exposure and HLA in healthy donors. Clones were sequenced by immunoSEQ multiplex PCR, and TCRdb holds only the in-frame ones, with some missing. The table includes 60,000 or so clones, about 90% detected once. Sequencing was carried out using PBMCs. The receptors stem from a woman younger than 35 in good health and CMV-seronegative.

This clone showed up just once. The chain combines TRBV7-2 with TRBJ2-7, with 10 bases identical to TRBD2. The V and J ends lost 5 bases and 4 bases, in that order; junction bases with no gene match: 11. CDR1 and CDR2 (germline): SGHTA, FQGNSA. The CDR3 is 16 residues long. The CDR3 region is CASSPSPSGRMYEQYF. The DNA of the CDR3 is TGTGCCAGCAGCCCGTCCCCTAGCGGGAGAATGTACGAGCAGTACTTC.

This chain joins TRBV6-5 and TRBJ1-1; D is unresolved. V was cut by 2 bases and J by 1 base, with 8 bases left in between. CDR1 and CDR2 (germline): MNHEY, SVGAGI. The CDR3 runs to 14 residues. CDR3 nucleotide sequence: TGTGCCAGCAGTTACGGGCTCCAGAACACTGAAGCTTTCTTT. This codes for CASSYGLQNTEAFF.

The V call is TRBV11-3, the J call TRBJ2-5; a possible D gene is TRBD1 (6 bases). The V gene lost 5 bases and the J gene lost 2 bases, with 12 bases spanning the gap. The germline gives CDR1 SGHNT, CDR2 YENEEA. This CDR3 contains 14 residues. For the CDR3, the DNA is TGTGCCAGCAGCCCCAGGACAGAACAAGAGACCCAGTACTTC. Its protein is CASSPRTEQETQYF.

The gene calls are TRBV14 and TRBJ2-4; tentative D call: TRBD1 (6 bases). The germline V and J ends were trimmed by 0 bases and 13 bases, with 13 bases remaining between them. CDR3 length equals 13 residues. CDR1 is SGHDN, CDR2 FVKESK, per germline. The CDR3 sequence: CASSQDWNTGQYF. The CDR3 region has the DNA TGTGCCAGCAGCCAAGATTGGAATACAGGGCAGTACTTC. The whole variable domain, remainder taken from reference TRBV14 and TRBJ2-4, is EAGVTQFPSHSVIEKGQTVTLRCDPISGHDNLYWYRRVMGKEIKFLLHFVKESKQDESGMPNNRFLAERTGGTYSTLKVQPAELEDSGVYFCASSQDWNTGQYFGAGTRLSVL.

This clone has a single count. CDR3 loop: CASSYSITGLNYGYTF. The DNA for the CDR3 is TGTGCCAGCAGTTACTCGATCACGGGGTTGAACTATGGCTACACCTTC. The rearrangement links TRBV6-6 to TRBJ1-2; D remains ambiguous. Germline V gene data show CDR1 as MNHNY and CDR2 as SVGAGI (reference sequence). The CDR3 covers 16 residues. Trimming pared 0 bases from V and 2 bases from J, leaving 13 bases between.

The chain recombines TRBV7-2 with TRBJ2-3; 10 bases match TRBD2. This CDR3 is built from 17 residues. The germline gives CDR1 SGHTA, CDR2 FQGNSA. Unmatched junction bases numbered 4, after V lost 1 base and J lost 0 bases. The CDR3 reads CASSLVLAGLSTDTQYF. The CDR3 coding sequence is TGTGCCAGCAGCTTAGTACTAGCGGGGCTCAGCACAGATACGCAGTATTTT.

The chain has TRBV5-1 and TRBJ1-1, with 8 bases identical to TRBD1. Germline trimming cut 1 base from V and 3 bases from J; bases unmatched to any gene: 2. The CDR3 has 14 amino acids. CDR1 is SGHRS, CDR2 YFSETQ, per germline. The CDR3 protein is CASSLQGAHTEAFF. The CDR3 DNA follows: TGCGCCAGCAGCTTGCAGGGGGCGCACACTGAAGCTTTCTTT.

The chain joins TRBV2 to TRBJ2-3, with 11 nucleotides matching TRBD2. After removal of 4 bases from V and 6 bases from J, the junction contained 0 bases not matched to a gene. Germline V gene lookup returns CDR1 SNHLY and CDR2 FYNNEI. This CDR3 comprises 13 residues. This CDR3 is CASSGLAGDTQYF. DNA of the CDR3: TGTGCCAGCAGTGGACTAGCGGGGGATACGCAGTATTTT.

This chain uses TRBV15 with TRBJ2-1, with 11 bases identical to TRBD2. The CDR3 covers 16 residues. Trimming cost V 0 bases and J 8 bases; bases outside gene matches: 6. The germline gives CDR1 LNHNV, CDR2 YYDKDF (reference sequence). The CDR3 here is CATSRDQALAGDEQFF. CDR3 DNA: TGTGCCACCAGCAGAGATCAAGCACTAGCGGGAGATGAGCAGTTCTTC.

The rearrangement uses TRBV28 and TRBJ2-5, with D tentatively TRBD1 (6 bases). Deletions cut 6 bases from V and 2 bases from J, with 16 bases between. Germline CDR1 is MDHEN and CDR2 is SYDVKM. The CDR3 covers 15 residues. The CDR3 protein is CASSSLKGGQETQYF. CDR3 DNA: TGTGCCAGCAGCTCCCTAAAAGGGGGACAAGAGACCCAGTACTTC.

The chain links TRBV18 to TRBJ2-2, with D tentatively TRBD1 (5 bases). The CDR3 has 14 amino acids. The germline V and J ends were trimmed by 6 bases and 2 bases, with 10 bases remaining between them. Germline V CDR1 and CDR2: KGHSH, LQKENI. CDR3 protein: CASSLQGNTGELFF. The CDR3 DNA is TGTGCCAGCTCGCTCCAGGGTAACACCGGGGAGCTGTTTTTT.

The genes are TRBV6-5 and TRBJ1-2, with 12 bases that match TRBD1. Germline CDR1 and CDR2: MNHEY and SVGAGI. With 5 bases clipped from V and 7 bases from J, the junction kept 5 bases outside the gene matches. The CDR3 is 14 residues long. CDR3 sequence (DNA): TGTGCCAGCAGTCCGGGACAGGGGGCAAGTGGCTACACCTTC. Translated: CASSPGQGASGYTF.

The chain couples TRBV28 to TRBJ1-2; TRBD1 matches at 8 bases. Germline values: CDR1 MDHEN, CDR2 SYDVKM. The CDR3 contains 16 residues. V shed 6 bases and J 1 base; nucleotides not matched to a gene: 10. The chain's CDR3 is CASSGTGPFFNYGYTF. CDR3 DNA: TGTGCCAGCAGCGGGACAGGTCCCTTTTTTAACTATGGCTACACCTTC.

The chain couples TRBV27 to TRBJ2-7; the match to TRBD1 covers 8 bases. The CDR3 runs 14 residues. Germline assignment: CDR1 MNHEY and CDR2 SMNVEV (reference sequence). With V trimmed by 5 bases and J by 1 base, 4 bases remained unmatched. The CDR3 DNA follows: TGTGCCAGCAGTCTAGGACAGGGATCCTACGAGCAGTACTTC. Amino acid sequence: CASSLGQGSYEQYF.

The rearrangement joins TRBV5-1 to TRBJ2-7, with D perhaps TRBD2 (5 bases). The length of the CDR3 is 16 residues. Trimming shortened V by 0 bases and J by 1 base, and 14 bases separated the two germline ends. The germline CDR1 and CDR2 sequences are SGHRS and YFSETQ. The CDR3 DNA reads TGCGCCAGCAGCTTGGCCCTCGGGTCGGGGTCCTACGAGCAGTACTTC. This translates into CASSLALGSGSYEQYF.

This chain uses TRBV29-1 with TRBJ2-3; 9 bases match TRBD1. Germline V lookup: CDR1 SQVTM, CDR2 ANQGSEA. With 7 bases clipped from V and 0 bases from J, the junction kept 5 bases outside the gene matches. This CDR3 region has 14 residues. This chain's CDR3 is CSAAQGASTDTQYF. The CDR3, as DNA: TGCAGCGCCGCACAGGGGGCTAGCACAGATACGCAGTATTTT.

The genes are TRBV5-6 and TRBJ1-5; D unclear. V shed 1 base and J shed 3 bases, with 23 bases lying between them. The CDR3 has 19 residues. Germline loops: CDR1 SGHDT, CDR2 YYEEEE. Here the CDR3 reads CASSLSDQTLGLSNQPQHF. In nucleotides, the CDR3 is TGTGCCAGCAGCTTGTCTGACCAGACCCTTGGACTTTCCAATCAGCCCCAGCATTTT.

V gene TRBV20-1 combines with J gene TRBJ2-5; D unclear. Germline CDR1 and CDR2: DFQATT and SNEGSKA (reference sequence). Trimming stripped 5 bases from V and 10 bases from J, with 11 bases between. CDR3 size: 10 residues. The CDR3 bases are TGCAGTGCTGGCGACGGGTACCAGTACTTC. It yields the protein CSAGDGYQYF.

The J gene is TRBJ2-2, the V gene TRBV4-1, with D uncertain. Germline V gene lookup returns CDR1 MGHRA and CDR2 YSYEKL. CDR3 length equals 14 residues. Trimming took off 2 bases at V and 5 bases at J, with 9 bases between the two ends. DNA of the CDR3: TGCGCCAGCAGCCAAAGCTTCCTAACCGGGGAGCTGTTTTTT. Protein product: CASSQSFLTGELFF.

This sequence joins TRBV12-5 and TRBJ1-1; no reliable D call. The CDR3 has 12 residues. The germline CDR1 and CDR2 sequences are LGHNT and FRNRAP. Trimming shortened V by 1 base and J by 10 bases, and 10 bases separated the two germline ends. The CDR3 coding sequence is TGTGCTAGTGGTTTGGACCTCATGGCAGCTTTCTTT. Amino acid sequence: CASGLDLMAAFF.

The chain recombines TRBV4-1 with TRBJ2-7; D not certain. The V end was cut by 2 bases, the J end by 0 bases, with 11 bases between. CDR1 is MGHRA and CDR2 is YSYEKL in the germline V gene. The CDR3 has 15 amino acids. CDR3 protein: CASSQNAGLSYEQYF. The CDR3 DNA reads as TGCGCCAGCAGCCAAAATGCAGGCCTCTCCTACGAGCAGTACTTC.

The J gene is TRBJ2-7, the V gene TRBV9; D may be TRBD2 (6 bases). Germline-derived CDR1 and CDR2 are SGDLS and YYNGEE. V lost 2 bases and J lost 2, with 14 bases in between. The CDR3 loop spans 15 amino acids. The DNA for the CDR3 is TGTGCCAGCAGCGTCACAGCGGGTGGGGCCTACGAGCAGTACTTC. Translating it yields CASSVTAGGAYEQYF.

V and J are TRBV29-1 and TRBJ2-2; a possible D gene is TRBD2 (7 bases). The CDR3 contains 13 residues. The V gene lost 7 bases and the J gene lost 4 bases, with 13 bases spanning the gap. The germline gives CDR1 SQVTM, CDR2 ANQGSEA. The CDR3 region is CSAGGRGTGELFF. The CDR3 coding sequence is TGCAGCGCGGGGGGCAGGGGCACCGGGGAGCTGTTTTTT.